The next 2 T cell receptor beta chains were all read from a single sample in a study of T cells in Graves' hyperthyroidism and ophthalmopathy. Amplification targeted TCR beta CDR3 regions from RNA transcripts. First-round RT-PCR targeting the TCR CDR3 was performed with the HTBI primer set. TCRdb itself ran the multiplex PCR reads through MiXCR, one entry per CDR3 protein. Seen here are around 600,000 distinct CDR3 sequences, approximately 15% observed once, and the top ten hold about 7%. Sequencing was carried out using blood. The source of these receptors is a woman aged 25-40 years with Graves' hyperthyroidism.

A few counts support this clonotype. The chain is built from TRBV5-1 and TRBJ2-1; no definite D call. This CDR3 is built from 16 residues. V was trimmed by 0 bases and J by 2 bases, leaving 12 bases between them. Germline CDR1 SGHRS, CDR2 YFSETQ. The CDR3 sequence is CASSLVRASTYNEQFF. In nucleotides, the CDR3 is TGCGCCAGCAGCTTGGTAAGGGCTTCCACCTACAATGAGCAGTTCTTC. Combining the CDR3 with reference TRBV5-1 and TRBJ2-1 gives the whole variable domain KAGVTQTPRYLIKTRGQQVTLSCSPISGHRSVSWYQQTPGQGLQFLFEYFSETQRNKGNFPGRFSGRQFSNSRSEMNVSTLELGDSALYLCASSLVRASTYNEQFFGPGTRLTVL.

This clonotype was seen ten or more times. The rearrangement uses TRBV20-1 and TRBJ2-7; 7 bases are a match to TRBD2. V lost 7 bases, J lost 3 bases, and 12 bases stayed unmatched. The CDR3 consists of 14 residues. Per the germline V gene, CDR1 is DFQATT and CDR2 is SNEGSKA (reference sequence). The CDR3 reads CSVPSGTPIYEQYF. As DNA, the CDR3 is TGCAGTGTCCCCAGCGGGACCCCGATCTACGAGCAGTACTTC.